This record looks at one T cell receptor beta chain sequence and its context. Antigen: not known. TCRdb's table, derived via immunoSEQ multiplex PCR, lists solely in-frame clones and lacks some. Here the sample spans about 350,000 clones, about 92% being singletons. The data derive from a study of Ad26.COV2.S vaccination and SARS-CoV-2 variants. Study outcomes and limitations: The study found higher spike-specific TCR breadth in vaccine than placebo recipients. Overall T cell responses may have been underestimated by the analyses of TCR breadth and depth. Spike-specific CD8+ and CD4+ T cell responses reportedly showed substantial breadth after vaccination.

V was cut by 6 bases and J by 6 bases, with 13 bases left in between. The CDR3 is 13 residues long. Per germline, CDR1 SGHAT and CDR2 FQNNGV. Source: peripheral blood, taken after recovery from COVID-19. The J gene is TRBJ2-3, the V gene TRBV11-2; either TRBD1 or TRBD2 may supply D (6 bases each). The receptor's source is a human donor who had recovered from COVID-19. CDR3 sequence reads: CASSSGAVDTQYF. The CDR3 region has the DNA TGTGCCAGCAGTTCGGGGGCAGTGGATACGCAGTATTTT.